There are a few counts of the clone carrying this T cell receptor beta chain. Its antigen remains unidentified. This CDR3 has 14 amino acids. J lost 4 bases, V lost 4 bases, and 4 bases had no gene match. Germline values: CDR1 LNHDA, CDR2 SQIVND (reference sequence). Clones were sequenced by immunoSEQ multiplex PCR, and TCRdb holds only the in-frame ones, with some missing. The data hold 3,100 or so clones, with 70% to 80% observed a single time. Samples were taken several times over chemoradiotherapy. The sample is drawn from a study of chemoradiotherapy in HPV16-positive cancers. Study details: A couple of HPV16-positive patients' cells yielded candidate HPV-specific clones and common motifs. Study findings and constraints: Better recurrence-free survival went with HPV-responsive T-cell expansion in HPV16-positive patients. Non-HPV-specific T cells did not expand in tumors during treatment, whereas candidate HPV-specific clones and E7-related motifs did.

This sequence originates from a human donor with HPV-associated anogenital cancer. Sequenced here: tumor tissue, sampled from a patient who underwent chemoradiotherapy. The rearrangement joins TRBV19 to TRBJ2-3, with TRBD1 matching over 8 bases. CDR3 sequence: CASSRDRYADTQYF. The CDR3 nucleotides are TGTGCCAGTAGTAGGGACAGGTACGCAGATACGCAGTATTTT. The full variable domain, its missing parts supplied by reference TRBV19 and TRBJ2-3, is DGGITQSPKYLFRKEGQNVTLSCEQNLNHDAMYWYRQDPGQGLRLIYYSQIVNDFQKGDIAEGYSVSREKKESFPLTVTSAQKNPTAFYLCASSRDRYADTQYFGPGTRLTVL.